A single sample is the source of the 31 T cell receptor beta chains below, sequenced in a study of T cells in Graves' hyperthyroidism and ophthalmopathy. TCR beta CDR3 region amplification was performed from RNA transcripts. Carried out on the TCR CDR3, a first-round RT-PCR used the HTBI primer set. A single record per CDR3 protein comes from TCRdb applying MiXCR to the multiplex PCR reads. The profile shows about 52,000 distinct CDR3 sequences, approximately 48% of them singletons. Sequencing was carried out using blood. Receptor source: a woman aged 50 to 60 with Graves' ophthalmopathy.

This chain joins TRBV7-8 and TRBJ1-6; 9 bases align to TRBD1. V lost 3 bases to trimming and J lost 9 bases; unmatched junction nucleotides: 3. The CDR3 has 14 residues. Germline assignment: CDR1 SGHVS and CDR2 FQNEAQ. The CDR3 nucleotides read TGTGCCAGCAGCTTTCCGGGACAGGGTTCACCCCTCCACTTT. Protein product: CASSFPGQGSPLHF.

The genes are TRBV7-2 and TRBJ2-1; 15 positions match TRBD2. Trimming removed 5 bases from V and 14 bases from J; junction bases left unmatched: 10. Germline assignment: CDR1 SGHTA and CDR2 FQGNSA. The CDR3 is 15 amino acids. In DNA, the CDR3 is TGTGCCAGCAGCCGCGGACTAGCGGGAGGGGGGGAGGAGTTCTTC. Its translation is CASSRGLAGGGEEFF.

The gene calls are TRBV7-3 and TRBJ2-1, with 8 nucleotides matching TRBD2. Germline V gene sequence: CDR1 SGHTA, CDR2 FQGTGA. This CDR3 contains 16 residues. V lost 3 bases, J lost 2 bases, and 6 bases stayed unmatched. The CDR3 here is CASSFVGGGPYNEQFF. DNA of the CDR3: TGTGCCAGCAGCTTTGTCGGCGGGGGGCCCTACAATGAGCAGTTCTTC.

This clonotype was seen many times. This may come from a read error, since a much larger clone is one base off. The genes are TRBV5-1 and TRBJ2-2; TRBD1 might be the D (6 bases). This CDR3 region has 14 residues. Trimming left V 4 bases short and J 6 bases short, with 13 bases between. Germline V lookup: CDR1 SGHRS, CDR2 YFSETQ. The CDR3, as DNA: TGCGCCAGCAGCCCTGAACAGGGTGCCGGGGAGCTGTTTTTT. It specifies CASSPEQGAGELFF.

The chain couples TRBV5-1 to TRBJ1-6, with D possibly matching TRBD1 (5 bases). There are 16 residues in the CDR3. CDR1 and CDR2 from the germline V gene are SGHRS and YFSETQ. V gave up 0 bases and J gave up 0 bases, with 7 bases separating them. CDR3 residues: CASSLGGSSYNSPLHF. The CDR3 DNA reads TGCGCCAGCAGCTTGGGGGGCAGCTCCTATAATTCACCCCTCCACTTT.

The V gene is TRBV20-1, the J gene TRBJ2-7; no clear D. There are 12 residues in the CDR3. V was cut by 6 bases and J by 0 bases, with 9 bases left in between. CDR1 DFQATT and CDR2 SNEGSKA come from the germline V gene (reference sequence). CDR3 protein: CSASSDSYEQYF. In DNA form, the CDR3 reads TGCAGTGCCAGCTCAGACTCCTACGAGCAGTACTTC.

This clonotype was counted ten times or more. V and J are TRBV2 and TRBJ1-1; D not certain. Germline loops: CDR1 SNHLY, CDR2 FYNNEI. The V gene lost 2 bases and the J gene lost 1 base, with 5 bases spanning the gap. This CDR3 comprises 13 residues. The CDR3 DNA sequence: TGTGCCAGCAGTGAACTGGAGAACACTGAAGCTTTCTTT. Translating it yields CASSELENTEAFF.

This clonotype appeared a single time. CDR3: CASSSTSGMETQHF. DNA of the CDR3: TGTGCCAGCAGCTCGACTAGCGGGATGGAGACCCAGCATTTT. The rearrangement links TRBV12-3 or TRBV12-4 to TRBJ1-5; unclear D gene. The CDR3 extends over 14 amino acids. V gave up 6 bases and J gave up 11 bases, with 20 bases separating them.

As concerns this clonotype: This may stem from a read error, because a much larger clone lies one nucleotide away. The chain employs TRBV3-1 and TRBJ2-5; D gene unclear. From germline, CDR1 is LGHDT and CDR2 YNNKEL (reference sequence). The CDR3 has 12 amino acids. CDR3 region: CAGSQVEETQYF. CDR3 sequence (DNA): TGTGCCGGCAGCCAGGTGGAAGAGACCCAGTACTTC.

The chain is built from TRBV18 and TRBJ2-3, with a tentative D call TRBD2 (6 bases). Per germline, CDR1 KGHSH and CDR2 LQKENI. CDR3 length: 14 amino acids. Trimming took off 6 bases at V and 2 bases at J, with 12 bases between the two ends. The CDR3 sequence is CASSKTSSTDTQYF. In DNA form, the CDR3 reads TGTGCCAGCTCCAAAACTAGCTCCACAGATACGCAGTATTTT.

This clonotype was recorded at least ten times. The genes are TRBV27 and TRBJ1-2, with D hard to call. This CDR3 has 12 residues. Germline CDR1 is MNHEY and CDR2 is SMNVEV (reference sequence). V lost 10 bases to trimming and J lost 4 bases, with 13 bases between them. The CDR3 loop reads CATLRRGYGYTF. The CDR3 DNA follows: TGTGCCACCCTGAGACGCGGCTATGGCTACACCTTC.

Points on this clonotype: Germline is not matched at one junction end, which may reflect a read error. CDR3 in amino acids: CASSTQGVQDTEAFF. The CDR3, as DNA: TGTGCCAGCAGCACCCAGGGGGTACAGGACACTGAAGCCTTCTTT. The chain couples TRBV7-9 to TRBJ1-1; TRBD1 aligns across 7 bases. The CDR3 length is 15 residues. Per the germline V gene, CDR1 is SEHNR and CDR2 is FQNEAQ (reference sequence).

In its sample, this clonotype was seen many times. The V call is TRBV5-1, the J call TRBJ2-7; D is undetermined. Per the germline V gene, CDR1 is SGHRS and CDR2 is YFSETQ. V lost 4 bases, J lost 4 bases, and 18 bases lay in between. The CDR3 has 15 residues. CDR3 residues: CASSPPMGNDYEQYF. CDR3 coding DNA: TGCGCCAGCAGCCCACCCATGGGGAACGATTACGAGCAGTACTTC.

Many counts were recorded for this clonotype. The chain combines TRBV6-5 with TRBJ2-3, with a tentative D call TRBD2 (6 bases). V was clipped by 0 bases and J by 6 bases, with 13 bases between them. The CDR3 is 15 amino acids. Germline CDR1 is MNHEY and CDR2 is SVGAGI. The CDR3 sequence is CASSYSTASVDTQYF. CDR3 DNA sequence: TGTGCCAGCAGTTACTCGACGGCTAGCGTGGATACGCAGTATTTT.

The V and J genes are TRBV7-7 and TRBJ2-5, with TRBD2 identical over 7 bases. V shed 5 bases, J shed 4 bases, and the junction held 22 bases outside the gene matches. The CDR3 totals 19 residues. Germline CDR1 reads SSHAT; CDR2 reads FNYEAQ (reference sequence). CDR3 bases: TGTGCCAGCAGCCCCCGCCCAGCATATAACACCGGGGAGGGAGAGACCCAGTACTTC. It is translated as CASSPRPAYNTGEGETQYF.

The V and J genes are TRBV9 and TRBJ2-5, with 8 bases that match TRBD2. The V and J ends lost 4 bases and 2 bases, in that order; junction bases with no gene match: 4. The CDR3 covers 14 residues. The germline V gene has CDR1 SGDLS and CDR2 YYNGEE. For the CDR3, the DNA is TGTGCCAGCAGCATTAGCGGGGTTCAAGAGACCCAGTACTTC. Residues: CASSISGVQETQYF.

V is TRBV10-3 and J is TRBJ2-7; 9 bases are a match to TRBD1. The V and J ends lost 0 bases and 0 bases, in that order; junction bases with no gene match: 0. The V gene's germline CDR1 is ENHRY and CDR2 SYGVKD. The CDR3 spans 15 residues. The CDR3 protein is CAISESDRGSYEQYF. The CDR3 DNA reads TGTGCCATCAGTGAGTCGGACAGGGGCTCCTACGAGCAGTACTTC.

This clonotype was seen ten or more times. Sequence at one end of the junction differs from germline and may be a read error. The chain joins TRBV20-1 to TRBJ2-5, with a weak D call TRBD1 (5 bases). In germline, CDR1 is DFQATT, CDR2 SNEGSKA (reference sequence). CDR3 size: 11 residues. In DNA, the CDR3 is TGTCAGGGCCTGTACCAAGAGACCCAGTACTTC. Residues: CQGLYQETQYF.

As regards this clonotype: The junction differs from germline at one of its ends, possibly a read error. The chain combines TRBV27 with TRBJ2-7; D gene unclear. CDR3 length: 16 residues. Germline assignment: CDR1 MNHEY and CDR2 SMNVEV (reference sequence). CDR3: CASSLRVGQGSCEQYF. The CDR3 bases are TGTGCCAGCAGTTTACGGGTTGGGCAAGGTTCCTGCGAGCAGTACTTC.

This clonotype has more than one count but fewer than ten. The CDR3 loop reads CASSLTATSGTYNEQFF. The CDR3 bases are TGTGCCAGCAGTTTAACCGCGACTAGCGGGACTTACAATGAGCAGTTCTTC. The rearrangement joins TRBV5-6 to TRBJ2-1; 11 positions match TRBD2. This CDR3 region has 17 residues. Germline-derived CDR1 and CDR2 are SGHDT and YYEEEE. Losses at the gene ends were 5 bases for V and 4 bases for J; bases not matched to a gene: 11.

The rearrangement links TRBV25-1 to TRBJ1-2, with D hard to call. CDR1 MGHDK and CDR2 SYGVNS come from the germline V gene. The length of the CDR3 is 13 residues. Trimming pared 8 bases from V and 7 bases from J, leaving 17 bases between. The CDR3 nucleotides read TGTGCCAGCTCTCTAGGAAACACCTCTGGCTACACCTTC. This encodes CASSLGNTSGYTF.

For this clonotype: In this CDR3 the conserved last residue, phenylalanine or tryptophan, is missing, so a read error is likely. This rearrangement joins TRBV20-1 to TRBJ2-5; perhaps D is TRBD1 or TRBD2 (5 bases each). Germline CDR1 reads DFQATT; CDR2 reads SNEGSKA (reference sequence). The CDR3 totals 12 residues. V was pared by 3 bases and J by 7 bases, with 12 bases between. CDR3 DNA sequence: TGCAGTGCTAGGAGGGACGTGGGGACCCAGTACCTC. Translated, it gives CSARRDVGTQYL.

The CDR3 DNA sequence: TGCAGCGTTGTTGACACGAACACCGGGGAGCTGTTTTTT. It encodes CSVVDTNTGELFF. The genes are TRBV29-1 and TRBJ2-2, with D uncertain. This CDR3 has 13 amino acids. Germline V gene sequence: CDR1 SQVTM, CDR2 ANQGSEA. V was shortened by 4 bases and J by 0 bases, with 6 bases between the two germline ends.

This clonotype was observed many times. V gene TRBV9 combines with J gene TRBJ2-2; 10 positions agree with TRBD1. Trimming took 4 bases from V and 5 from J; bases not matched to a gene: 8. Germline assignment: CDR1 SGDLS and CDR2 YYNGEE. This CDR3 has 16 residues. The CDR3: CASSPRQGAYTGELFF. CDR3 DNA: TGTGCCAGCAGCCCCCGACAGGGGGCATATACCGGGGAGCTGTTTTTT.

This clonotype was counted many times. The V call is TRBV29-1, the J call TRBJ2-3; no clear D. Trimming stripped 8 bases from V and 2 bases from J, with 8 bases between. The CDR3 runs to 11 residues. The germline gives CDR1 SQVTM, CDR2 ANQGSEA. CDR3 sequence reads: CSLRHTDTQYF. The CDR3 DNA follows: TGCAGCCTGAGACACACAGATACGCAGTATTTT.

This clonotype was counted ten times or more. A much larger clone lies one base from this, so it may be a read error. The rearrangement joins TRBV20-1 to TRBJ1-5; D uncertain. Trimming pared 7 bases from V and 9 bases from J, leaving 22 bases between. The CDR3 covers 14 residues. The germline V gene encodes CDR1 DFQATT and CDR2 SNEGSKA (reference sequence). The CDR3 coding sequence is TGCAGTGTTAAGAGGGCAGGAGAGGATCGGCCCCAGCATTTT. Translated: CSVKRAGEDRPQHF.

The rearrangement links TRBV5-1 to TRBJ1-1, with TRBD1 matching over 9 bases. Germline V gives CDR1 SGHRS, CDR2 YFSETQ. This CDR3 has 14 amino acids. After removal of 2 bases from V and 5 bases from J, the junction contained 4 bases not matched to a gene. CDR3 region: CASSLGQGWTEAFF. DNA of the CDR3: TGCGCCAGCAGCTTAGGACAGGGGTGGACTGAAGCTTTCTTT.

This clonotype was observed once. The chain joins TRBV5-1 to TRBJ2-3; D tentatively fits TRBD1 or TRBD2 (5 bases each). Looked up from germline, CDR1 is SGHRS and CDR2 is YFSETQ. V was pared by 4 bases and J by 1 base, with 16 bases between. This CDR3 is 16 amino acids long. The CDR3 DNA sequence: TGCGCCAGCAGCGGAGGACAAGGACGGGGCACAGATACGCAGTATTTT. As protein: CASSGGQGRGTDTQYF.

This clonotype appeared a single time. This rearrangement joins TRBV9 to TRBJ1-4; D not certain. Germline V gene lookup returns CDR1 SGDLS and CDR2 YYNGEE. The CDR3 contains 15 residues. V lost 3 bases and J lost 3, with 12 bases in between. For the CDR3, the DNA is TGTGCCAGCAGCGGCTCAGGCGCCCCTAATGAAAAACTGTTTTTT. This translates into CASSGSGAPNEKLFF.

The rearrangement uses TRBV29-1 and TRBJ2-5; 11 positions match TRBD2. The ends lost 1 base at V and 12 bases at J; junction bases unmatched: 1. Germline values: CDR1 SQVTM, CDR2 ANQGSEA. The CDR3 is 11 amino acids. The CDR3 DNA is TGCAGCGTTGAAGGGGGACTAGCGGAGTACTTC. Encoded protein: CSVEGGLAEYF.

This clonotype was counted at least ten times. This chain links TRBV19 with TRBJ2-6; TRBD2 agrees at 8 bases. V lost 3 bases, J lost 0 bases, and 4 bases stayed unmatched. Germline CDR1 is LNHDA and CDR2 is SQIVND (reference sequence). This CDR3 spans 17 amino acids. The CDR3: CASSMSSGASGANVLTF. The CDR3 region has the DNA TGTGCCAGTAGTATGAGTAGCGGGGCCTCTGGGGCCAACGTCCTGACTTTC. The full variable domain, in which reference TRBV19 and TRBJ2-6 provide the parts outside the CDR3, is DGGITQSPKYLFRKEGQNVTLSCEQNLNHDAMYWYRQDPGQGLRLIYYSQIVNDFQKGDIAEGYSVSREKKESFPLTVTSAQKNPTAFYLCASSMSSGASGANVLTFGAGSRLTVL.